This TCR beta chain was sequenced during a study of control samples from healthy donors and cancer patients. Sequenced by immunoSEQ multiplex PCR; TCRdb stores in-frame clones only, minus some. The data show roughly 100,000 clones, with just over 90% seen just once and approximately 1% held by the top ten. J lost 6 bases, V lost 0 bases, and 9 bases had no gene match. Germline V gene data show CDR1 as SGHDT and CDR2 as YYEEEE. The CDR3 is 16 amino acids. Sequencing input: blood. The TCR originated in a woman aged 30 to 39 in good health. The J gene is TRBJ1-2, the V gene TRBV5-6; 9 bases are shared with TRBD1. The CDR3 sequence: CASSLGTGVGGHGYTF. For the CDR3, the DNA is TGTGCCAGCAGCTTGGGGACAGGGGTGGGGGGGCATGGCTACACCTTC.